A single sample gave rise to the 27 T cell receptor beta chains below, sequenced in a study of cytomegalovirus exposure and HLA in healthy donors. PCR involved 60 Vbeta and 13 Jbeta primers. Libraries were prepared by immunoSEQ multiplex PCR; TCRdb keeps only in-frame clonotypes and omits some of them. Of some 150,000 clones in the sample, 70% to 80% were seen once. The sample consisted of PBMCs. The receptors originated from a woman aged 50 to 65 in good health and CMV-seronegative.

This clone has a handful of counts. The chain carries TRBV6-5 and TRBJ1-1; no definite D call. The CDR3 covers 14 residues. Trimming removed 3 bases from V and 1 base from J, with 9 bases in between. Per the germline V gene, CDR1 is MNHEY and CDR2 is SVGAGI. This CDR3 is CASSYYGGNTEAFF. In nucleotides, the CDR3 is TGTGCCAGCAGTTATTACGGCGGGAACACTGAAGCTTTCTTT.

This rearrangement joins TRBV4-1 to TRBJ1-5, with 8 nucleotides matching TRBD1. Germline-derived CDR1 and CDR2 are MGHRA and YSYEKL. The CDR3 spans 16 residues. V dropped 2 bases and J dropped 3; count of bases not matched to a gene: 6. CDR3 amino acids: CASSQLDRGLNQPQHF. In DNA form, the CDR3 reads TGCGCCAGCAGCCAACTCGACAGGGGACTCAATCAGCCCCAGCATTTT.

This clone was counted between two and nine times. CDR3 sequence: CASSYPQTGGRAFF. CDR3 coding DNA: TGTGCCAGCAGTTACCCCCAAACAGGGGGCAGAGCTTTCTTT. The V gene is TRBV6-6, the J gene TRBJ1-1; 9 bases line up with TRBD1. Germline-derived CDR1 and CDR2 are MNHNY and SVGAGI (reference sequence). Trimming removed 2 bases from V and 10 bases from J; junction bases left unmatched: 8. This CDR3 spans 14 amino acids.

Worth noting for this clone: No conserved phenylalanine or tryptophan ends this CDR3, so it is likely a read error. The DNA is omitted, as the CDR3 cannot be located on it reliably, and the CDR3 follows TCRdb's listing. The V gene is TRBV4-1, the J gene TRBJ1-2. CDR1 and CDR2 (germline): MGHRA, YSYEKL. The CDR3 is 12 amino acids long, termini counted. CDR3 amino acids: CASSQGTLIRYL.

The chain uses TRBV5-4 and TRBJ2-3, with 7 positions matching TRBD2. Germline values: CDR1 SGHNT, CDR2 YYREEE (reference sequence). This CDR3 is built from 11 residues. With V trimmed by 4 bases and J by 14 bases, 7 bases remained unmatched. CDR3 DNA sequence: TGTGCCAGCAGCACGACTAGCTCCGCGTATTTT. Amino acid sequence: CASSTTSSAYF.

This rearrangement joins TRBV30 to TRBJ1-5; D gene uncertain. V lost 0 bases, J lost 9 bases, and 9 bases lay in between. The germline V gene has CDR1 GTSNPN and CDR2 SVGIG (reference sequence). The CDR3 runs to 12 residues. Here the CDR3 reads CAWSVPAAPQHF. The CDR3 nucleotides are TGTGCCTGGAGTGTACCTGCGGCGCCCCAGCATTTT.

The V and J genes are TRBV12-5 and TRBJ2-3; TRBD1 matches at 7 bases. CDR1 is LGHNT, CDR2 FRNRAP, per germline. This CDR3 contains 14 residues. Losses at the gene ends were 2 bases for V and 2 bases for J; bases not matched to a gene: 1. The CDR3 here is CASGLTGVTDTQYF. As DNA, the CDR3 is TGTGCTAGTGGTTTGACAGGGGTCACAGATACGCAGTATTTT.

Turning to this clone: The junction shows a germline mismatch at one end, possibly a read error. V usage is TRBV7-9 and J usage is TRBJ1-2; no definite D call. CDR1 is SEHNR and CDR2 is FQNEAQ in the germline V gene (reference sequence). The CDR3 has 14 amino acids. The CDR3, as DNA: TGTTCCAGCAGCTCCTCGGGTCCCGACTATGGCTACACCTTC. It encodes CSSSSSGPDYGYTF.

The rearrangement links TRBV6-5 to TRBJ1-4; unclear D gene. The CDR3 extends over 14 amino acids. The germline gives CDR1 MNHEY, CDR2 SVGAGI. Trimming took off 0 bases at V and 6 bases at J, with 8 bases between the two ends. The CDR3 nucleotides read TGTGCCAGCAGTTACTCGGGGAGGGATGAAAAACTGTTTTTT. Translation: CASSYSGRDEKLFF.

This clone was detected only a few times. The CDR3 protein is CASSDSIEFGELFF. In DNA, the CDR3 is TGTGCCAGCAGTGACTCGATTGAGTTCGGGGAGCTGTTTTTT. The V gene is TRBV6-4, the J gene TRBJ2-2; D is ambiguous. CDR1 and CDR2 (germline): MRHNA, SNTAGT. The CDR3 contains 14 residues. Trimming cost V 0 bases and J 7 bases, with 9 bases left between them.

This rearrangement joins TRBV29-1 to TRBJ1-3; the match to TRBD1 covers 9 bases. With V trimmed by 6 bases and J by 4 bases, 10 bases remained unmatched. The CDR3 is 15 amino acids. Germline lookup yields CDR1 SQVTM and CDR2 ANQGSEA. In DNA form, the CDR3 reads TGCAGCGTGGAATTGGGACAGGGTGGAGGAAACACCATATATTTT. Translation gives CSVELGQGGGNTIYF.

The chain uses TRBV4-2 and TRBJ2-1; TRBD1 agrees at 8 bases. Germline CDR1 and CDR2: LGHNA and YNFKEQ. J lost 1 base, V lost 4 bases, and 6 bases had no gene match. The CDR3 runs to 16 residues. The chain's CDR3 is CASSPGTGTSYNEQFF. The CDR3 DNA is TGTGCCAGCAGCCCAGGGACAGGTACTTCCTACAATGAGCAGTTCTTC.

V usage is TRBV7-3 and J usage is TRBJ2-5; 10 positions match TRBD1. CDR3 length: 16 amino acids. The germline gives CDR1 SGHTA, CDR2 FQGTGA. The junction had 6 bases not matched to a gene; V was cut back by 3 bases and J by 2 bases. The DNA for the CDR3 is TGTGCCAGCAGCTTCCAGACAGGGGGCGGGCAAGAGACCCAGTACTTC. It specifies CASSFQTGGGQETQYF. The variable domain in full, with the rest retrieved from reference TRBV7-3 and TRBJ2-5, is GAGVSQTPSNKVTEKGKYVELRCDPISGHTALYWYRQSLGQGPEFLIYFQGTGAADDSGLPNDRFFAVRPEGSVSTLKIQRTERGDSAVYLCASSFQTGGGQETQYFGPGTRLLVL.

This clone was recorded a few times. V and J are TRBV5-1 and TRBJ1-6; D not certain. Trimming took off 0 bases at V and 5 bases at J, with 9 bases between the two ends. From germline, CDR1 is SGHRS and CDR2 YFSETQ. The CDR3 loop spans 15 amino acids. DNA of the CDR3: TGCGCCAGCAGCTTGGATGGCAGTAATAATTCACCCCTCCACTTT. Its protein product is CASSLDGSNNSPLHF.

This clone was observed a few times. V gene TRBV7-9 combines with J gene TRBJ1-6; 9 bases line up with TRBD1. This CDR3 spans 19 amino acids. Unmatched junction bases numbered 10, after V lost 4 bases and J lost 0 bases. The germline CDR1 and CDR2 sequences are SEHNR and FQNEAQ (reference sequence). CDR3 nucleotides: TGTGCCAGCAGCTCCACAGGGGGCCCTTTCTCCTCCTATAATTCACCCCTCCACTTT. Its protein product is CASSSTGGPFSSYNSPLHF.

The J gene is TRBJ2-7, the V gene TRBV5-4, with a tentative D call TRBD1 (6 bases). The germline V and J ends were trimmed by 4 bases and 2 bases, with 13 bases remaining between them. There are 14 residues in the CDR3. Germline V CDR1 and CDR2: SGHNT, YYREEE (reference sequence). CDR3 bases: TGTGCCAGCAGCCCGGACAGTGACCCCTACGAGCAGTACTTC. Translating it yields CASSPDSDPYEQYF.

The chain couples TRBV5-1 to TRBJ1-6; 7 bases agree with TRBD1. The CDR3 has 15 amino acids. Germline CDR1 SGHRS, CDR2 YFSETQ. The junction had 7 bases not matched to a gene; V was cut back by 0 bases and J by 10 bases. CDR3 loop: CASSLGDSFGSPLHF. In nucleotides, the CDR3 is TGCGCCAGCAGCTTGGGGGACAGTTTTGGGTCACCCCTCCACTTT.

The chain is built from TRBV5-1 and TRBJ2-3; D is possibly TRBD1 (6 bases). CDR1 and CDR2 (germline): SGHRS, YFSETQ. V was pared by 0 bases and J by 0 bases, with 8 bases between. There are 15 residues in the CDR3. As DNA, the CDR3 is TGCGCCAGCAGCTTGGATGGGACAAGCACAGATACGCAGTATTTT. Its translation: CASSLDGTSTDTQYF.

The chain couples TRBV6-6 to TRBJ2-1; possible D gene TRBD2, 6 bases. There are 12 residues in the CDR3. Germline V gene lookup returns CDR1 MNHNY and CDR2 SVGAGI (reference sequence). The V gene lost 10 bases and the J gene lost 0 bases, with 7 bases spanning the gap. CDR3 sequence: CAMGGSYNEQFF. DNA of the CDR3: TGTGCCATGGGGGGCTCCTACAATGAGCAGTTCTTC.

The chain has TRBV28 and TRBJ1-2; the D gene is possibly TRBD1 (5 bases). This CDR3 is built from 16 residues. With 5 bases removed from V and 6 bases from J, the gap between germline ends came to 22 bases. Looked up from germline, CDR1 is MDHEN and CDR2 is SYDVKM. The CDR3 DNA sequence: TGTGCCAGCAGTGTGCCCGCGACAGCTTCACAAAATGGCTACACCTTC. This codes for CASSVPATASQNGYTF.

A few counts support this clone. The rearrangement uses TRBV6-6 and TRBJ1-1; unclear D gene. This CDR3 is built from 14 residues. V lost 5 bases, J lost 5 bases, and 15 bases lay in between. Germline values: CDR1 MNHNY, CDR2 SVGAGI (reference sequence). CDR3 sequence: CASSPLFSETEAFF. The DNA of the CDR3 is TGTGCCAGCAGTCCACTGTTTTCTGAGACTGAAGCTTTCTTT.

The chain carries TRBV10-1 and TRBJ2-5; no clear D gene. V lost 8 bases to trimming and J lost 11 bases, with 6 bases between them. Germline-derived CDR1 and CDR2 are WNHNN and SYGVQD (reference sequence). There are 8 residues in the CDR3. The CDR3 DNA is TGCGCCAGCTGGCAGCAGTACTTC. It specifies CASWQQYF.

The V and J genes are TRBV4-1 and TRBJ2-1, with 8 bases that match TRBD1. Unmatched junction bases numbered 6, after V lost 4 bases and J lost 4 bases. CDR3 length equals 15 residues. Germline V gives CDR1 MGHRA, CDR2 YSYEKL. CDR3 sequence (DNA): TGCGCCAGCAGCCCTTTTGGGACAGGATACAATGAGCAGTTCTTC. It yields the protein CASSPFGTGYNEQFF.

This chain connects TRBV4-2 to TRBJ1-3, with 10 bases aligning to TRBD1. V lost 2 bases and J lost 7; bases outside the gene matches: 5. Germline-derived CDR1 and CDR2 are LGHNA and YNFKEQ. The length of the CDR3 is 15 residues. CDR3 bases: TGTGCCAGCAGCCAACCGGGACAGGGGAGGAACACCATATATTTT. Its protein product is CASSQPGQGRNTIYF.

The rearrangement uses TRBV4-1 and TRBJ1-2, with a weak D call TRBD1 (5 bases). The V end was cut by 1 base, the J end by 6 bases, with 12 bases between. CDR3 length: 14 residues. Looked up from germline, CDR1 is MGHRA and CDR2 is YSYEKL. CDR3 in DNA: TGCGCCAGCAGCCAAGCAACGGGGACTGATGGCTACACCTTC. Its protein product is CASSQATGTDGYTF.

The CDR3 sequence: CASRPKDRVGTEAFF. CDR3 nucleotide sequence: TGTGCCAGCAGACCTAAGGACAGGGTGGGCACTGAAGCTTTCTTT. V and J are TRBV7-9 and TRBJ1-1; TRBD1 agrees at 8 bases. J lost 4 bases, V lost 6 bases, and 10 bases had no gene match. Per germline, CDR1 SEHNR and CDR2 FQNEAQ (reference sequence). This CDR3 comprises 15 residues.

V usage is TRBV14 and J usage is TRBJ1-6, with 7 bases identical to TRBD1. V lost 0 bases and J lost 10; bases outside the gene matches: 3. The CDR3 covers 14 residues. Germline CDR1 is SGHDN and CDR2 is FVKESK. CDR3 loop: CASSQDQGDSPLHF. CDR3 DNA sequence: TGTGCCAGCAGCCAAGACCAGGGGGACTCACCCCTCCACTTT.